This T cell receptor beta chain was found in a study of radiation and T cells in renal cell carcinoma. Assay used: immunoSEQ multiplex PCR; TCRdb lists only in-frame clones, some missing. This sample has 90,000 to 100,000 clones, with 75% to 90% found just once. The time point denotes: baseline pretreatment blood. The treatment here: 15 Gy SBRT to primary tumor, nephrectomy 4 weeks later. This material consisted of blood, taken from a patient whose treatment included radiotherapy and nephrectomy. The clonotype originates from a man aged 50-60 years with renal cell carcinoma.

CDR3 coding DNA: TGTGCCAGCAATAGGGACAGAGGCAATGAGCAGTTCTTC. This encodes CASNRDRGNEQFF. J is TRBJ2-1 and V is TRBV7-2, with 7 bases identical to TRBD1. Germline V gene lookup returns CDR1 SGHTA and CDR2 FQGNSA. V trimming: 7 bases; J trimming: 6 bases; junction bases outside the gene matches: 6. The CDR3 length is 13 residues.